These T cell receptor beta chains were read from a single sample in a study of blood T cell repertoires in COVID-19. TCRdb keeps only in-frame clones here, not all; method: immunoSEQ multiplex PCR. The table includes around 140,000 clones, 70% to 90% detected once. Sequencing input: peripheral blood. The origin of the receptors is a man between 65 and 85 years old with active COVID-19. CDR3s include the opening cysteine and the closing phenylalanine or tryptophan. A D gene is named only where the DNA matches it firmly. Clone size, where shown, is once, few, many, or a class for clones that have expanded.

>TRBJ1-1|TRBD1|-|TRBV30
CAWSEGTGNTEAFF
TGTGCCTGGAGCGAGGGGACAGGGAACACTGAAGCTTTCTTT
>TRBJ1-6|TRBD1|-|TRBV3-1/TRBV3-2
CAPLRGTERRNSPLHF
TGTGCCCCCCTCAGGGGGACAGAGCGTCGTAATTCACCCCTCCACTTT
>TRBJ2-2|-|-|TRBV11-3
CASSSATGTGELFF
TGTGCCAGCAGCTCCGCCACGGGGACCGGGGAGCTGTTTTTT
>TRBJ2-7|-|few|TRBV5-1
CASSLAAGSPNEQYF
TGCGCCAGCAGCTTGGCCGCAGGTTCTCCCAACGAGCAGTACTTC
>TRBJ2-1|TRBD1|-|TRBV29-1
CSVEKGANEQFF
TGCAGCGTTGAAAAGGGGGCCAATGAGCAGTTCTTC
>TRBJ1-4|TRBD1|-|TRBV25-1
CASSDGQVREKLFF
TGTGCCAGCAGTGATGGACAGGTGCGGGAAAAACTGTTTTTT
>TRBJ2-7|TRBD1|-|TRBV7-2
CASRDRAYEQYF
TGTGCCAGCCGGGACAGGGCCTACGAGCAGTACTTC
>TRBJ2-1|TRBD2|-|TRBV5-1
CASSLATGGSIGNEQFF
TGCGCCAGCAGCTTGGCCACGGGAGGGAGCATTGGCAATGAGCAGTTCTTC
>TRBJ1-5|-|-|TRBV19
CASSIDPGVGQPQHF
TGTGCCAGTAGTATAGATCCAGGGGTAGGCCAGCCCCAGCATTTT
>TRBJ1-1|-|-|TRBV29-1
CSVEKQALNTEAFF
TGCAGCGTTGAAAAACAGGCCCTGAACACTGAAGCTTTCTTT
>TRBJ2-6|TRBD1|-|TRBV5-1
CASSSARTGPIGSLSVLTF
TGCGCCAGCAGCTCCGCTCGGACAGGCCCGATAGGGTCCCTTAGCGTCCTGACTTTC
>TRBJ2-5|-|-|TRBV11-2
CASSLGGRPSETQYF
TGTGCCAGCAGCTTAGGAGGGAGGCCCTCAGAGACCCAGTACTTC
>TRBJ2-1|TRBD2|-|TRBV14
CASSDSGRAPYNEQFF
TGTGCCAGCAGCGATAGCGGGAGGGCCCCCTACAATGAGCAGTTCTTC
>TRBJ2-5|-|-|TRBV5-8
CASSLARASVSGETQYF
TGTGCCAGCAGCTTGGCGAGGGCTAGCGTGTCCGGGGAGACCCAGTACTTC
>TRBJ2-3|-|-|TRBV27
CASSSGHPSTDTQYF
TGTGCCAGCAGTTCGGGACACCCGAGCACAGATACGCAGTATTTT
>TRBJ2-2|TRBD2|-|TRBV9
CASSVGGGLTGELFF
TGTGCCAGCAGCGTAGGCGGGGGTTTAACCGGGGAGCTGTTTTTT
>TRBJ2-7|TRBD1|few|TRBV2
CASSGRQGTYEQYF
TGTGCCAGCAGTGGGCGACAGGGGACCTACGAGCAGTACTTC
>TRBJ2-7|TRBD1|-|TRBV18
CASSPGTGGYEQYF
TGTGCCAGCTCACCAGGGACAGGGGGGTACGAGCAGTACTTC
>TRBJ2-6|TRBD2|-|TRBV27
CASSLTSGRAGANVLTF
TGTGCCAGCAGTCTAACTAGCGGGAGGGCTGGGGCCAACGTCCTGACTTTC
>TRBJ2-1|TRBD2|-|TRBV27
CASSLLAGGTNEQFF
TGTGCCAGCAGTTTACTAGCGGGAGGGACAAATGAGCAGTTCTTC
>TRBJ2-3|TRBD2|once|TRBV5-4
CASSVRGLAAGTDTQYF
TGTGCCAGCAGCGTCCGGGGACTAGCGGCGGGCACAGATACGCAGTATTTT
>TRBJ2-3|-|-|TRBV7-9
CASSSGDWTTDTQYF
TGTGCCAGCAGCTCCGGGGACTGGACCACAGATACGCAGTATTTT
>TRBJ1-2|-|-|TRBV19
CASLGHTGYGYTF
TGTGCCAGTCTAGGTCATACTGGCTATGGCTACACCTTC
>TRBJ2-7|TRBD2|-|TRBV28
CASSSPRGGRGRDEQYF
TGTGCCAGCAGTTCCCCCCGTGGGGGGAGGGGAAGGGACGAGCAGTACTTC
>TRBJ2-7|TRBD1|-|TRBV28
CATHRGSYEQYF
TGTGCCACCCACAGGGGCTCCTACGAGCAGTACTTC
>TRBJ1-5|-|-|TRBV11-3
CASSYVGPSDQPQHF
TGTGCCAGCAGCTACGTGGGCCCTAGCGATCAGCCCCAGCATTTT
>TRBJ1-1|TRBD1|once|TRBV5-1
CASSSQGIGTEAFF
TGCGCCAGCAGCTCACAGGGGATCGGCACTGAAGCTTTCTTT
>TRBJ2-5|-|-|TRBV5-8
CASSSGTPHFQETQYF
TGTGCCAGCAGCAGCGGGACACCCCACTTCCAAGAGACCCAGTACTTC
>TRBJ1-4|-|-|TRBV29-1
CSVVGGWTNEKLFF
TGCAGCGTTGTCGGGGGTTGGACTAATGAAAAACTGTTTTTT
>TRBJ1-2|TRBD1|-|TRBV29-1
CSVKGQGDYGYTF
TGCAGCGTTAAGGGACAGGGGGACTATGGCTACACCTTC
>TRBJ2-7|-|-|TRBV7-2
CASSLGGTVAYEQYF
TGTGCCAGCAGCTTAGGCGGGACAGTGGCCTACGAGCAGTACTTC
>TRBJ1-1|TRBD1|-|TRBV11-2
CASSRTGFTEAFF
TGTGCCAGCAGCAGGACAGGGTTCACTGAAGCTTTCTTT
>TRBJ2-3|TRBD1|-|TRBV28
CASSPGTATDTQYF
TGTGCCAGCAGTCCCGGGACAGCCACAGATACGCAGTATTTT
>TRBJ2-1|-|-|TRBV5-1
CASSTEWNEQFF
TGCGCCAGCAGCACCGAGTGGAATGAGCAGTTCTTC
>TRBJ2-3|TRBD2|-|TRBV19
CASSIGGLADTQYF
TGTGCCAGTAGTATCGGGGGGTTGGCAGATACGCAGTATTTT
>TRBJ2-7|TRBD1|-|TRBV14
CASSPTGSGYEQYF
TGTGCCAGCAGCCCGACAGGGTCCGGCTACGAGCAGTACTTC
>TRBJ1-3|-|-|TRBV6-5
CASSRERNTIYF
TGTGCCAGCAGTCGAGAGAGAAACACCATATATTTT
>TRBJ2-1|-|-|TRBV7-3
CASSLDGRVGWNEQFF
TGTGCCAGCAGCTTAGATGGCCGGGTTGGTTGGAATGAGCAGTTCTTC
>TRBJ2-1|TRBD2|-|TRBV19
CASSRYGTSGMIGPDEQFF
TGTGCCAGTAGTAGGTATGGGACTAGCGGGATGATAGGGCCAGATGAGCAGTTCTTC
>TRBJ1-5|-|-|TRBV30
CAWSVSQGKQPQHF
TGTGCCTGGAGTGTCAGTCAGGGTAAACAGCCCCAGCATTTT
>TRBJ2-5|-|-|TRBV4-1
CASSHRGSEAQLETQYF
TGCGCCAGCAGCCATCGGGGGTCAGAGGCGCAGTTGGAGACCCAGTACTTC
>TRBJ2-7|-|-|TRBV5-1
CASSLGPGETYEQYF
TGCGCCAGCAGCTTGGGACCGGGAGAGACCTACGAGCAGTACTTC